A selection of T cell receptor beta chains follows, all from one sample in a study of molecular identifiers for immune sequencing clone quantification. TCRdb fed the PCR reads into MiXCR, producing one record per CDR3 protein. The sample lists 300,000 to 350,000 distinct CDR3 sequences; around a fifth were seen once. Sequenced sample: naive CD8+ T cells from blood, with Jurkat cell RNA spiked in. These receptors were collected from a human donor in good health. Some libraries in this study had Jurkat cell RNA spiked in. Both conserved end residues are part of each CDR3. Each record gives: CDR3 length, D gene, J gene, clone size, V gene, CDR3 protein, CDR3 DNA. A D gene is named only where the DNA matches it firmly. Only part of the rows carry a size: once, few, many, or a class if the clone is expanded.

>19|TRBD1|TRBJ2-3|many|TRBV5-6
CASRRLEWSFYRGPDTQYF
TGTGCCAGCAGACGGTTAGAATGGTCTTTCTACAGGGGTCCAGATACGCAGTATTTT
>14|-|TRBJ1-6|-|TRBV13
CASSATGDNSPLHF
TGTGCCAGCAGCGCGACGGGTGATAATTCACCCCTCCACTTT
>17|-|TRBJ2-5|once|TRBV7-9
CASSLAGVYVRQEAQYF
TGTGCCAGCAGCTTAGCGGGAGTATATGTTCGGCAAGAGGCCCAGTACTTC
>13|-|TRBJ2-2|many|TRBV4-3
CASSQEKAGELFF
TGCGCCAGCAGCCAAGAAAAGGCCGGGGAGCTGTTTTTT
>14|-|TRBJ2-7|-|TRBV19
CASRPGQDGYEQYF
TGTGCCTCGCGACCCGGGCAGGACGGCTACGAGCAGTACTTC
>20|TRBD2|TRBJ2-3|many|TRBV7-9
CASSLVIGQLGLAGEDTQYF
TGTGCCAGCAGCTTAGTTATCGGCCAGCTGGGACTAGCGGGAGAAGATACGCAGTATTTT
>17|TRBD2|TRBJ2-7|-|TRBV13
CASSPPLAGVAGHEQYF
TGTGCCAGCAGCCCCCCCCTAGCGGGAGTCGCGGGCCACGAGCAGTACTTC
>16|TRBD1|TRBJ2-3|many|TRBV12-3/TRBV12-4
CASSSPWDRGADTQYF
TGTGCCAGCAGCTCGCCCTGGGACAGGGGAGCAGATACGCAGTATTTT
>15|-|TRBJ1-5|many|TRBV27
CASSVAPASNQPQHF
TGTGCCAGCAGCGTAGCCCCAGCCAGCAATCAGCCCCAGCATTTT
>15|-|TRBJ2-7|-|TRBV27
CASSLSFTVNHEQYF
TGTGCCAGCAGTTTATCGTTTACCGTCAACCACGAGCAGTACTTC
>13|-|TRBJ2-4|many|TRBV7-8
CASSLAGVDIQYF
TGTGCCAGCAGCTTAGCAGGGGTTGACATTCAGTACTTC
>16|-|TRBJ2-1|-|TRBV7-9
CASSHNRGTNYNEQFF
TGTGCCAGCAGCCACAACCGGGGGACCAACTACAATGAGCAGTTCTTC
>16|-|TRBJ1-2|many|TRBV7-9
CASSLNLGDRHYGYTF
TGTGCCAGCAGCTTAAATTTAGGTGACAGACACTATGGCTACACCTTC
>13|-|TRBJ2-2|many|TRBV7-9
CASSSDLTGELFF
TGTGCCAGCAGCTCCGACCTCACCGGGGAGCTGTTTTTT
>17|-|TRBJ2-1|-|TRBV7-9
CASSLGGTALPHNEQFF
TGTGCCAGCAGCTTAGGTGGTACAGCATTACCTCACAATGAGCAGTTCTTC
>12|-|TRBJ1-5|few|TRBV10-2
CASGIGNQPQHF
TGCGCCAGCGGTATCGGCAATCAGCCCCAGCATTTT
>15|TRBD1|TRBJ2-1|-|TRBV20-1
CSGEGQGASYNEQFF
TGCAGTGGCGAAGGACAGGGGGCATCCTACAATGAGCAGTTCTTC
>17|-|TRBJ2-6|many|TRBV5-1
CASSSGAESSGANVLTF
TGCGCCAGCAGCTCTGGAGCGGAGAGCTCTGGGGCCAACGTCCTGACTTTC
>12|-|TRBJ2-1|many|TRBV6-5
CASSLTRNEQFF
TGTGCCAGCAGCCTGACAAGGAATGAGCAGTTCTTC
>17|TRBD2|TRBJ2-3|many|TRBV5-1
CASSLEAGGPSTDTQYF
TGCGCCAGCAGCTTGGAGGCGGGGGGGCCTAGCACAGATACGCAGTATTTT
>15|-|TRBJ1-1|-|TRBV12-3/TRBV12-4
CTRSPPRGIGTEAFF
TGTACCCGCAGTCCCCCAAGGGGAATCGGGACTGAAGCTTTCTTT
>14|-|TRBJ2-7|few|TRBV4-1
CASSQDQVTGEQYF
TGCGCCAGCAGCCAAGATCAGGTCACGGGGGAGCAGTACTTC
>16|-|TRBJ1-5|few|TRBV27
CASSPTSLFGNQPQHF
TGTGCCAGCAGTCCCACCTCGCTTTTTGGCAATCAGCCCCAGCATTTT
>16|TRBD2|TRBJ2-5|-|TRBV10-3
CAISALAGDFVETQYF
TGTGCCATCAGTGCCCTAGCGGGAGACTTTGTAGAGACCCAGTACTTC
>18|-|TRBJ1-4|-|TRBV2
CASSEALRAVEANEKLFF
TGTGCCAGCAGTGAAGCGCTTCGGGCGGTGGAAGCTAATGAAAAACTGTTTTTT
>15|-|TRBJ1-5|many|TRBV5-6
CASSLQADSNQPQHF
TGTGCCAGCAGCTTGCAGGCAGATAGCAATCAGCCCCAGCATTTT
>16|TRBD2|TRBJ2-5|few|TRBV7-9
CASSRRLAGDQETQYF
TGTGCCAGCAGCCGGAGACTAGCGGGTGATCAAGAGACCCAGTACTTC
>14|-|TRBJ1-1|many|TRBV4-1
CASSHATGNTEAFF
TGCGCCAGCAGCCACGCCACAGGGAACACTGAAGCTTTCTTT
>15|TRBD2|TRBJ2-1|few|TRBV4-2
CASSRDSGRSNEQFF
TGTGCCAGCAGTCGGGATAGCGGGAGGTCCAATGAGCAGTTCTTC
>17|TRBD2|TRBJ2-3|-|TRBV27
CASSPPRGVSSTDTQYF
TGTGCCAGCAGTCCCCCCCGGGGGGTCAGTAGCACAGATACGCAGTATTTT
>13|-|TRBJ1-1|many|TRBV9
CASSGSVATEAFF
TGTGCCAGCAGCGGCTCAGTTGCGACTGAAGCTTTCTTT
>14|-|TRBJ1-5|many|TRBV7-2
CASSLVLGGQPQHF
TGTGCCAGCAGCCTCGTATTAGGCGGTCAGCCCCAGCATTTT
>16|-|TRBJ2-2|many|TRBV27
CASSLSRAVSGGELFF
TGTGCCAGCAGTTTGTCCAGGGCGGTTTCAGGCGGGGAGCTGTTTTTT
>17|-|TRBJ2-7|many|TRBV7-8
CASSLAGKRGPLYEQYF
TGTGCCAGCAGCTTAGCGGGGAAACGGGGGCCCCTCTACGAGCAGTACTTC
>17|TRBD1|TRBJ2-2|many|TRBV20-1
CSARDTTGQGRTGELFF
TGCAGTGCTAGAGATACTACAGGACAGGGAAGGACCGGGGAGCTGTTTTTT
>15|TRBD1|TRBJ2-2|-|TRBV12-3/TRBV12-4
CASSLWTGVAGELFF
TGTGCCAGCAGTTTATGGACAGGGGTTGCCGGGGAGCTGTTTTTT
>13|TRBD1|TRBJ1-1|many|TRBV7-9
CASSLGQGYEAFF
TGTGCCAGCAGCTTGGGACAGGGGTATGAAGCTTTCTTT
>17|TRBD2|TRBJ2-3|-|TRBV20-1
CSAEPRSELAGTDTQYF
TGCAGTGCTGAACCCAGGAGTGAACTAGCGGGCACAGATACGCAGTATTTT
>15|TRBD1|TRBJ1-5|many|TRBV4-3
CASSEGTGGVQPQHF
TGCGCCAGCAGCGAGGGGACAGGGGGCGTTCAGCCCCAGCATTTT
>15|-|TRBJ2-2|few|TRBV5-6
CASSLRERNTGEVFF
TGTGCCAGCAGCTTGAGGGAGAGGAACACCGGGGAGGTGTTTTTT
>14|-|TRBJ2-5|-|TRBV3-1
CASSQTRAQETQYF
TGTGCCAGCAGCCAGACCAGGGCCCAAGAGACCCAGTACTTC
>14|-|TRBJ2-4|many|TRBV6-2/TRBV6-3
CATSIATFLDIQYF
TGTGCCACCTCGATCGCTACGTTCCTCGACATTCAGTACTTC
>10|-|TRBJ2-3|many|TRBV2
CASVDDTQYF
TGTGCCAGCGTCGACGATACGCAGTATTTT
>16|-|TRBJ1-5|many|TRBV15
CATSRDLGTGRQPQHF
TGTGCCACCAGCAGAGATCTGGGTACAGGACGTCAGCCCCAGCATTTT
>15|-|TRBJ2-7|many|TRBV4-3
CASSQGSGKGYEQYF
TGCGCCAGCAGCCAAGGTTCAGGGAAAGGCTACGAGCAGTACTTC
>16|-|TRBJ2-7|many|TRBV4-1
CASSEGVRQGLYEQYF
TGCGCCAGCAGCGAAGGGGTTCGACAGGGACTATACGAGCAGTACTTC